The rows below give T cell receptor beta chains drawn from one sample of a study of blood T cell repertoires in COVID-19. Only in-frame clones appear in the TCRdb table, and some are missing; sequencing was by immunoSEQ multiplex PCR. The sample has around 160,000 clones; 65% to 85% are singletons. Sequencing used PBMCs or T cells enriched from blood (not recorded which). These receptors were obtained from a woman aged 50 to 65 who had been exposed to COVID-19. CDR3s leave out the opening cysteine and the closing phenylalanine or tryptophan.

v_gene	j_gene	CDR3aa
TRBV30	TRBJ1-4	AWKQGSEKLF
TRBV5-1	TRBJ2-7	ASSYYTVHGLAGDAYEQY
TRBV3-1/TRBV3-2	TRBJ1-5	ASRSRDKGTDSNQPQH
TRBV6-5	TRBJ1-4	ASSRQGVNEKLF
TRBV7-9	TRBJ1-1	ASSPHSVVGTEAF
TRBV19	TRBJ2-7	ASSPSSGGLHEQY
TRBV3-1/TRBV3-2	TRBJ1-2	ASSPRGVTAGPAYGYT
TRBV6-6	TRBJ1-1	ASSPRQGQNTEAF
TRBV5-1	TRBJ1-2	ASSRIGAYGYT
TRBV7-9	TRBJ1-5	ASSQGAGNQPQH
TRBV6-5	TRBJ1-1	ASSPRGRKTEAF
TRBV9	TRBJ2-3	ASSLPREQGTDTQY
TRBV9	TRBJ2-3	ASSVATTSGGVTDTQY
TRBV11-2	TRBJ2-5	ASSLDRTGSSKKTQY
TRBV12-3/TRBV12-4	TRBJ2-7	ASSRRQSSEQY
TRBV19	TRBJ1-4	ASSIGAGFGEKLF
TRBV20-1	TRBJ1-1	SALGYTEAF
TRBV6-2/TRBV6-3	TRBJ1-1	ASSYPGNTEAF
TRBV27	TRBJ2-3	ASSLWGTGAKRVTDTQY
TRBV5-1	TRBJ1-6	ASSDRASSYNSPLH
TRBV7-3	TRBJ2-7	ASSPGTVPYEQY
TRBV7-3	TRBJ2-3	ASSLTGGTDTQY
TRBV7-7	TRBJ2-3	ASSPSRTTDTQY
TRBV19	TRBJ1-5	ASSISDQPQH
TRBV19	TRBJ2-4	ASSSTGTGVNIQY
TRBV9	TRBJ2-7	ASSVGQGSNYEQY
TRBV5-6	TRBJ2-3	ASSLQGSTDTQY
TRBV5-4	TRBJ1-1	ASSLLGGRTEAF
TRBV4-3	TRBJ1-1	ASSETGLGAEAF